The sequence of this T cell receptor (beta chain) was determined in a study of T cell responses to AZD1222 COVID-19 vaccine. In regard to this clone: As yet, its antigen is unknown.

General study results and limits: Baseline seropositives among AZD1222 recipients totaled only 6 or 7.

The V end lost 2 bases, the J end lost 4 bases, and 7 bases lay between the germline ends. The germline gives CDR1 SGHNT, CDR2 YYREEE (reference sequence). The CDR3 length is 13 residues. TCRdb keeps only in-frame clones here, not all; method: immunoSEQ multiplex PCR. The sample records fewer than 150,000 clones, roughly 93% being singletons. The starting material was peripheral blood, obtained on day 0 of AZD1222 vaccination. The receptor was derived from an adult in good health. The chain has TRBV5-4 and TRBJ1-3, with a weak D call TRBD1 (6 bases). In DNA form, the CDR3 reads TGTGCCAGCAGCTTTACAGGGGGAAACACCATATATTTT. It specifies CASSFTGGNTIYF.